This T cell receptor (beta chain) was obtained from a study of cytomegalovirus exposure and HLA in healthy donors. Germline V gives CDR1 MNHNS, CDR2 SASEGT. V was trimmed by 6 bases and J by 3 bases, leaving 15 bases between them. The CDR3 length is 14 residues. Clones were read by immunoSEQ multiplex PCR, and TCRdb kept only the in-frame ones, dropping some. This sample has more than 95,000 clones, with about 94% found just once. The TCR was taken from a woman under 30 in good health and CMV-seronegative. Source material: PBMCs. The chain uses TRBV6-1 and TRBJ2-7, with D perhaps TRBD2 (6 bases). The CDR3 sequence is CASRVGGVNYEQYF. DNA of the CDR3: TGTGCCAGCAGAGTGGGCGGGGTTAACTACGAGCAGTACTTC.